This is a list of T cell receptor beta chains from one sample in a study of identical twins. Via MiXCR, TCRdb re-called the 5' RACE reads, giving one row per CDR3 protein. The table lists around 230,000 distinct CDR3 sequences, around 6.5% of them singletons. These data were also reused for a study on T cells expressing NK-cell markers.

The sequenced sample consisted of CD8+ T cells sorted from blood. Receptor source: a woman between 18 and 29 years old in good health. The conserved cysteine and the conserved F or W are not part of the CDR3 here. A D gene is named only where the DNA matches it firmly. Size is omitted from some rows. Given values are once, few, many or a class for expanded clones.

CDR3,size,V,D
ASSSPRQETQY,-,TRBV13,-
SVVAREETQY,few,TRBV29-1,-
ASTQSVEQY,-,TRBV7-9,-
ASSSGHLLYEQY,-,TRBV19,-
ASKNPLAGATDTQY,many,TRBV27,TRBD2
ASNPAGLEAF,many,TRBV12-3/TRBV12-4,-
ASSLTGGEQF,many,TRBV6-5,TRBD1
ASSAPGQGYVLSPLH,-,TRBV5-5,TRBD1
ASSDSPTRATDTQY,many,TRBV6-4,-
SVPLSGITYEQY,many,TRBV29-1,TRBD2
ASSLNREDKGYT,many,TRBV7-3,-
ASRHPNTEAF,-,TRBV27,-